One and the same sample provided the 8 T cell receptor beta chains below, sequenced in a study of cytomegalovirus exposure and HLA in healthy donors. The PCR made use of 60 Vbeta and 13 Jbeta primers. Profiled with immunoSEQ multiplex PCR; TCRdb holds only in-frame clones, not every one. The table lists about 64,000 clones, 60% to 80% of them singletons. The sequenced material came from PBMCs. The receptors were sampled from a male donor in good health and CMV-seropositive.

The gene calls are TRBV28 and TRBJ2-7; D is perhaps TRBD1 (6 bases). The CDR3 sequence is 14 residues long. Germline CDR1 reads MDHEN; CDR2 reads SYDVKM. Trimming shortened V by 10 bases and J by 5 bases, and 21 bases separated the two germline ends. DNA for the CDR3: TGTGCCACCGCCACCGGGACACCGAGCAACGAGCAGTACTTC. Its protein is CATATGTPSNEQYF.

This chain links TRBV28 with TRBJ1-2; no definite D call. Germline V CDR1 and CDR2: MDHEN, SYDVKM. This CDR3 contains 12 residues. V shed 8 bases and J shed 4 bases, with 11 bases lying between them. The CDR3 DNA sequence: TGTGCCAGCGGAGGGAGGACCTATGGCTACACCTTC. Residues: CASGGRTYGYTF.

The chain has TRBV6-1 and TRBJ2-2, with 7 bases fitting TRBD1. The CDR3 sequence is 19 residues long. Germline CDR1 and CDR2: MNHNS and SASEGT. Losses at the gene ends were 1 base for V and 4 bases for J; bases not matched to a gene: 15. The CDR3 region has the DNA TGTGCCAGCAGTGAAGTTGCAACAGGGGCGCTATGGGGCACCGGGGAGCTGTTTTTT. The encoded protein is CASSEVATGALWGTGELFF.

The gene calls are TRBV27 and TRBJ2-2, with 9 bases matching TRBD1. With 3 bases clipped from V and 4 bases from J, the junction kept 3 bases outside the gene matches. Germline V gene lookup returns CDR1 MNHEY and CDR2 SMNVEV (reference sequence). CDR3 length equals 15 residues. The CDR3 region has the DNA TGTGCCAGCAGTTTTGCGACAGGGGGCACCGGGGAGCTGTTTTTT. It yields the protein CASSFATGGTGELFF.

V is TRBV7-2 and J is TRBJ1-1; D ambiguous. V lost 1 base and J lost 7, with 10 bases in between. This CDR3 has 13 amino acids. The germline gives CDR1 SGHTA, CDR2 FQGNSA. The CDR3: CASSLGEAGEAFF. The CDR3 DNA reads TGTGCCAGCAGCTTAGGTGAGGCTGGTGAAGCTTTCTTT.

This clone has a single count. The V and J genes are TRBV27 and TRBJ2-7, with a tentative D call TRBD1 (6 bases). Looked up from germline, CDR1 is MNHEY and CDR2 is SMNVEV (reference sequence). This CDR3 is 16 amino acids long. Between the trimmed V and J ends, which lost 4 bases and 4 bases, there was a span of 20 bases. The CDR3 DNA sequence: TGTGCCAGCAGTTCCTGGGACAAAATCTCCCGTTACGAGCAGTACTTC. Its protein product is CASSSWDKISRYEQYF.

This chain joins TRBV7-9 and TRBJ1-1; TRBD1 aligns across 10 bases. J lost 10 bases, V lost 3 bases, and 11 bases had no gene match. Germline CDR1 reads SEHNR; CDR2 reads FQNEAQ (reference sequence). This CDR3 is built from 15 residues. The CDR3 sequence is CASSLWDRGNSIAFF. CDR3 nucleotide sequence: TGTGCCAGCAGCTTGTGGGACAGGGGAAACAGTATAGCTTTCTTT.

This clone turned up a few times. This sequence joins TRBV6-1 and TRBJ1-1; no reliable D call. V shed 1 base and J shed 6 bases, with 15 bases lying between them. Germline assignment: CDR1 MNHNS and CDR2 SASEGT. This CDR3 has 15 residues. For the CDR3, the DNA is TGTGCCAGCAGTGAAGTTCGGGGAGGTCGGGCTGAAGCTTTCTTT. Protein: CASSEVRGGRAEAFF.